The next 26 T cell receptor beta chains were all read from a single sample in a study of identical twins. TCRdb re-analysed the 5' RACE reads in MiXCR, keeping a single row per CDR3 protein. The table records 500,000 to 550,000 distinct CDR3 sequences, 20% to 25% of them present only once. These sequences were also reported in another study, on yellow fever vaccine responses in identical twins.

Material: CD4+ T cells sorted from blood. The origin of the receptors is a woman aged 18-35 years in good health.

This clonotype was picked up a small number of times. This chain links TRBV20-1 with TRBJ1-5; TRBD1 matches 7 bases. Germline V lookup: CDR1 DFQATT, CDR2 SNEGSKA (reference sequence). The trim removed 4 bases at V and 4 bases at J, leaving 13 bases unmatched. This CDR3 is 16 amino acids long. CDR3 coding DNA: TGCAGTGCTATAGGTGGGCAGGGGGATAGTAATCAGCCCCAGCATTTT. Residues: CSAIGGQGDSNQPQHF.

The chain couples TRBV20-1 to TRBJ2-7, with TRBD2 matching 7 bases. CDR3 length: 15 residues. Germline V gives CDR1 DFQATT, CDR2 SNEGSKA (reference sequence). The V and J ends lost 3 bases and 7 bases, in that order; junction bases with no gene match: 15. The CDR3 DNA reads TGCAGTGCTAGGGCGTGCGGGGGTCAACTTGGGGAGCAGTACGTC. This translates into CSARACGGQLGEQYV.

This sequence joins TRBV29-1 and TRBJ2-2; TRBD2 matches at 9 bases. The CDR3 is 15 residues long. V was pared by 7 bases and J by 5 bases, with 11 bases of the junction left unmatched. Germline V CDR1 and CDR2: SQVTM, ANQGSEA. The DNA for the CDR3 is TGCAGCGCCCCTGCTAGCAGCGGGGGGACCGGGGAGCTGTTTTTT. It specifies CSAPASSGGTGELFF.

This clonotype occurred a few times. The rearrangement joins TRBV12-3 or TRBV12-4 to TRBJ2-6; D not certain. V lost 3 bases to trimming and J lost 1 base, with 7 bases between them. This CDR3 region has 15 residues. DNA for the CDR3: TGTGCCAGCAGTTTTGAGTCTTCTGGGGCCAACGTCCTGACTTTC. Encoded protein: CASSFESSGANVLTF.

The table lists this clonotype with a few counts. The chain uses TRBV10-3 and TRBJ2-1; D gene ambiguous. Trimming pared 2 bases from V and 8 bases from J, leaving 4 bases between. The CDR3 is 11 residues long. CDR1 ENHRY and CDR2 SYGVKD come from the germline V gene. Written as DNA, the CDR3 is TGTGCCATCAGTGAGAGGGATGAGCAGTTCTTC. It codes for CAISERDEQFF.

This clonotype was detected only a few times. This chain connects TRBV12-5 to TRBJ2-1; 9 positions match TRBD2. The V gene end was trimmed by 4 bases and the J gene end by 4 bases; junction bases not matched to a gene: 8. The CDR3 is made up of 16 amino acids. CDR1 is LGHNT and CDR2 is FRNRAP in the germline V gene. CDR3 sequence reads: CASGSRGRGGYNEQFF. CDR3 in DNA: TGTGCTAGTGGTTCCCGAGGGCGGGGGGGGTACAATGAGCAGTTCTTC. The whole variable domain, filled in from reference TRBV12-5 and TRBJ2-1, reads DARVTQTPRHKVTEMGQEVTMRCQPILGHNTVFWYRQTMMQGLELLAYFRNRAPLDDSGMPKDRFSAEMPDATLATLKIQPSEPRDSAVYFCASGSRGRGGYNEQFFGPGTRLTVL.

The CDR3 is CASWGSGVVYNEQFF. DNA for the CDR3: TGTGCCAGCTGGGGTAGCGGGGTAGTCTACAATGAGCAGTTCTTC. The chain combines TRBV28 with TRBJ2-1; TRBD2 agrees at 8 bases. This CDR3 region has 15 residues. The germline V gene has CDR1 MDHEN and CDR2 SYDVKM. V lost 8 bases, J lost 3 bases, and 9 bases stayed unmatched.

This clonotype turned up a few times. This chain links TRBV20-1 with TRBJ1-2, with no clear D. The CDR3 covers 12 residues. CDR1 and CDR2 (germline): DFQATT, SNEGSKA (reference sequence). The chain's CDR3 is CSRVNLNYGYTF. The CDR3, as DNA: TGCAGCCGCGTAAATCTTAACTATGGCTACACCTTC.

The gene calls are TRBV24-1 and TRBJ2-7; 11 nucleotides align to TRBD1. This CDR3 is built from 20 residues. With V trimmed by 7 bases and J by 4 bases, 23 bases remained unmatched. Looked up from germline, CDR1 is KGHDR and CDR2 is SFDVKD. The CDR3 coding sequence is TGTGCCACCAGGAGCCTGACCCGCAACCGGGACAGGGGGTTAAGATACGAGCAGTACGTC. Its protein product is CATRSLTRNRDRGLRYEQYV.

The chain joins TRBV5-1 to TRBJ1-1; weak D call: TRBD1 (5 bases). From germline, CDR1 is SGHRS and CDR2 YFSETQ. The CDR3 runs 15 residues. Trimming removed 4 bases from V and 3 bases from J, with 16 bases in between. The CDR3 nucleotides read TGCGCCAGCAGCCCTTTTTTTCGGGGGGACACTGAAGCTTTCTTT. This sequence encodes CASSPFFRGDTEAFF.

This rearrangement joins TRBV10-3 to TRBJ2-7; D is uncertain. The V and J ends lost 8 bases and 6 bases respectively, with 14 bases between them. This CDR3 spans 12 amino acids. CDR1 and CDR2 from the germline V gene are ENHRY and SYGVKD. CDR3 nucleotide sequence: TGTGCCATCCAAGGCATCATAGGCGAGCAGTACTTC. Its translation: CAIQGIIGEQYF.

The chain links TRBV20-1 to TRBJ1-1; weak D call: TRBD1 (5 bases). The germline V gene has CDR1 DFQATT and CDR2 SNEGSKA (reference sequence). Trimming took 4 bases from V and 5 from J, leaving 14 bases between them. This CDR3 has 13 amino acids. CDR3 sequence reads: CSANTRVATEAFF. Written as DNA, the CDR3 is TGCAGTGCTAATACCAGGGTGGCGACTGAAGCTTTCTTT.

This clonotype has a count of ten or more. The rearrangement uses TRBV12-3 or TRBV12-4 and TRBJ1-2, with D uncertain. The CDR3 contains 11 residues. The V gene lost 11 bases and the J gene lost 4 bases, with 11 bases spanning the gap. The CDR3 DNA is TGTGCCTCAAGCACGGGCTATGGCTACACCTTC. Its translation: CASSTGYGYTF.

This chain connects TRBV12-3 or TRBV12-4 to TRBJ2-1, with TRBD2 matching 13 bases. The V and J ends lost 3 bases and 6 bases, in that order; junction bases with no gene match: 11. The CDR3 runs to 18 residues. This CDR3 is CASSFRGLAGRGGNEQFF. CDR3 nucleotide sequence: TGTGCCAGCAGTTTTCGGGGACTAGCGGGACGAGGGGGCAATGAGCAGTTCTTC.

In its sample, this clonotype was seen a few times. The genes are TRBV5-1 and TRBJ1-2; tentatively, D is TRBD1 (5 bases). From germline, CDR1 is SGHRS and CDR2 YFSETQ. CDR3 size: 15 residues. The V end was cut by 0 bases, the J end by 3 bases, with 12 bases between. The CDR3 DNA reads TGCGCCAGCAGCTTGGCCGTCAGGGTTCACTATGGCTACACCTTC. Translated: CASSLAVRVHYGYTF.

This rearrangement joins TRBV24-1 to TRBJ2-1, with D perhaps TRBD1 or TRBD2 (6 bases each). The CDR3 spans 16 residues. Trimming removed 2 bases at V and 8 bases at J, with 18 bases between. Looked up from germline, CDR1 is KGHDR and CDR2 is SFDVKD. The CDR3 nucleotides are TGTGCCACCAGTGATTCCCCGAGGGCAGGGGACTATGAGCAGTTCTTC. Protein: CATSDSPRAGDYEQFF.

This clonotype came up once. The chain has TRBV20-1 and TRBJ2-5, with TRBD2 identical over 10 bases. The germline V gene has CDR1 DFQATT and CDR2 SNEGSKA (reference sequence). The CDR3 spans 13 residues. The V segment lost 5 bases and the J segment 1 base; nucleotides outside the gene matches: 1. CDR3 residues: CSALAGGQETQYF. In DNA form, the CDR3 reads TGCAGTGCTTTAGCGGGAGGCCAAGAGACCCAGTACTTC.

In its sample, this clonotype was seen once. V is TRBV9 and J is TRBJ1-2, with 9 nucleotides matching TRBD1. This CDR3 is 15 amino acids long. Per germline, CDR1 SGDLS and CDR2 YYNGEE. V gave up 0 bases and J gave up 4 bases; unmatched junction bases: 4. CDR3 sequence reads: CASSVATGGGYGYTF. CDR3 nucleotides: TGTGCCAGCAGCGTAGCCACAGGGGGCGGCTATGGCTACACCTTC.

Comment on this clonotype: Compared with germline, one end of the junction differs, possibly owing to a read error. The chain is built from TRBV12-3 or TRBV12-4 and TRBJ2-7; 8 bases are a match to TRBD1. CDR3 length equals 12 residues. Here the CDR3 reads CASSRGLYEQNF. The DNA of the CDR3 is TGTGCCAGCAGCAGGGGGCTCTACGAGCAGAACTTC.

This clonotype showed up just a few times. The J gene is TRBJ2-4, the V gene TRBV28; weak D call: TRBD1 (7 bases). V was pared by 4 bases and J by 8 bases, with 12 bases between. CDR3 size: 13 residues. Germline V gene sequence: CDR1 MDHEN, CDR2 SYDVKM. The CDR3 loop reads CASSSPGGYIQYF. CDR3 nucleotides: TGTGCCAGCAGTTCCCCAGGGGGGTACATTCAGTACTTC.

J is TRBJ2-7 and V is TRBV24-1; D unresolved. Germline values: CDR1 KGHDR, CDR2 SFDVKD. Trimming took off 9 bases at V and 0 bases at J, with 17 bases between the two ends. The CDR3 covers 15 residues. CDR3 region: CATPPRQTHSYEQYF. CDR3 sequence (DNA): TGTGCCACCCCTCCCCGGCAGACACACTCCTACGAGCAGTACTTC.

This clonotype was counted only a few times. For the CDR3, the DNA is TGTGCCAGCAGCGGCGACAGGGCGCGGAATGAGCAGTTCTTC. This translates into CASSGDRARNEQFF. The V gene is TRBV7-3, the J gene TRBJ2-1; 7 bases are shared with TRBD1. Germline-derived CDR1 and CDR2 are SGHTA and FQGTGA. Trimming at V came to 5 bases and at J to 7 bases, leaving 8 bases not matched to a gene. CDR3 length: 14 amino acids.

The chain recombines TRBV7-2 with TRBJ2-5, with TRBD1 as a possible D gene (6 bases). Trimming stripped 0 bases from V and 7 bases from J, with 18 bases between. The germline V gene encodes CDR1 SGHTA and CDR2 FQGNSA. The CDR3 totals 16 residues. DNA of the CDR3: TGTACCAGCAGCTTAGCCCGCAGGGCAGGGGACCCGACCCAGTACTTC. It is translated as CTSSLARRAGDPTQYF.

V and J are TRBV7-9 and TRBJ2-7; weak D call: TRBD1 (6 bases). V dropped 3 bases and J dropped 1 base, with 19 bases sitting between them. This CDR3 is 17 amino acids long. Looked up from germline, CDR1 is SEHNR and CDR2 is FQNEAQ (reference sequence). CDR3 in amino acids: CASSFEVGQGPSYEQYF. CDR3 in DNA: TGTGCCAGCAGCTTTGAGGTGGGGCAGGGGCCATCCTACGAGCAGTACTTC.

This clonotype was seen only a few times. The rearrangement joins TRBV20-1 to TRBJ2-3, with D possibly being TRBD2 (6 bases). Germline V gene lookup returns CDR1 DFQATT and CDR2 SNEGSKA (reference sequence). The CDR3 loop spans 17 amino acids. Trimming stripped 3 bases from V and 0 bases from J, with 19 bases between. The CDR3 sequence: CSARRPPGTRSTDTQYF. The CDR3 region has the DNA TGCAGTGCTAGGAGGCCCCCCGGGACTCGTAGCACAGATACGCAGTATTTT.

The chain joins TRBV7-6 to TRBJ2-3, with no clear D. Germline lookup yields CDR1 SGHVS and CDR2 FNYEAQ. Trimming pared 1 base from V and 1 base from J, leaving 9 bases between. This CDR3 is built from 15 residues. CDR3 protein: CASSLEGRGTDTQYF. Here the CDR3 DNA reads TGTGCCAGCAGCTTAGAGGGAAGAGGCACAGATACGCAGTATTTT.